Given below is one T cell receptor (beta chain) in context. The antigen remains undetermined. The CDR3 runs 15 residues. CDR1 SEHNR and CDR2 FQNEAQ come from the germline V gene (reference sequence). V lost 2 bases to trimming and J lost 2 bases; unmatched junction nucleotides: 3. Some clones are missing from TCRdb's copy, which holds only in-frame ones; the method was immunoSEQ multiplex PCR. This table holds 110,000 to 150,000 clones, approximately 89% found once. The data originate from a study of T cell responses to AZD1222 COVID-19 vaccine. Findings and limits, study-wide: Targeting of unmutated variant regions was reportedly seen in nearly half of spike-specific TCRs. Without day 14 samples, only post-peak T cell repertoires were studied. Spike-specific TCR depth and breadth grew after two AZD1222 doses. Clonal diversity was possibly underestimated, and the donors were mostly white British, with more females.

The gene calls are TRBV7-9 and TRBJ2-7; 10 bases are shared with TRBD1. Sequencing was performed on peripheral blood, taken on day 0 of AZD1222 vaccination. This sequence was found in an adult in good health. Written as DNA, the CDR3 is TGTGCCAGCAGCTTAACCGGGACAGGGGCCTACGAGCAGTACTTC. Protein sequence: CASSLTGTGAYEQYF.